This record concerns one TCR beta chain sequence. At one of its ends the junction is not consistent with the germline gene, which may arise from a read error. These data are taken from a study of OX40 agonist ivuxolimab in advanced cancers. Study-level information: Patients were treated with intravenous ivuxolimab, dosed at 0.01 to 10 mg/kg and infused every 2 weeks. Having had anti-PD-1, anti-PD-L1 or anti-CTLA-4 therapy before was allowed, and over 35% had some.

The CDR3 totals 14 residues. The germline V gene encodes CDR1 MNHEY and CDR2 SVGAGI. The method was immunoSEQ multiplex PCR; TCRdb's version includes in-frame clones alone and lacks a portion of them. The data contain tens of thousands of clones, around nine tenths of them singletons. The source of this sequence is an adult with an advanced solid tumor such as melanoma, head and neck, liver or kidney cancer. The sequences come from CD4+ or CD8+ T cells sorted from blood, collected in a trial of the OX40 agonist ivuxolimab. The chain is built from TRBV6-5 and TRBJ1-2, with 7 bases aligning to TRBD1. CDR3 in DNA: TGTGCCAGCAGCTACTTAGCTGACAGGGCTGGCTACACCTTC. The encoded protein is CASSYLADRAGYTF.